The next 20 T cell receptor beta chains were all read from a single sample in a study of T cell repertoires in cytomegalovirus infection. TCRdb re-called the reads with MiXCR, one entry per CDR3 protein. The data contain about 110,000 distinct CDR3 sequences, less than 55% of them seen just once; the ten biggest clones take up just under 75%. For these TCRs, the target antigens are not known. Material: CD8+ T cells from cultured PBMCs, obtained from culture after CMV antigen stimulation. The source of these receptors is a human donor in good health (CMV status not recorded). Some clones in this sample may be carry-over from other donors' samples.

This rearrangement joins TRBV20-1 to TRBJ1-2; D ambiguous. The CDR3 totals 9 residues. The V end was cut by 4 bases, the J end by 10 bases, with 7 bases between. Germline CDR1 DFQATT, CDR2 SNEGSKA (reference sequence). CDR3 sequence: CSAIGYYTF. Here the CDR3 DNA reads TGCAGTGCTATCGGTTACTACACCTTC.

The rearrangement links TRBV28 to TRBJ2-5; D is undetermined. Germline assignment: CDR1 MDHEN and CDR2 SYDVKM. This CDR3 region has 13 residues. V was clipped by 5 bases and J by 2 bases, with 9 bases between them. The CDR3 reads CASSPRIQETQYF. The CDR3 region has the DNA TGTGCCAGCAGTCCCAGGATTCAAGAGACCCAGTACTTC.

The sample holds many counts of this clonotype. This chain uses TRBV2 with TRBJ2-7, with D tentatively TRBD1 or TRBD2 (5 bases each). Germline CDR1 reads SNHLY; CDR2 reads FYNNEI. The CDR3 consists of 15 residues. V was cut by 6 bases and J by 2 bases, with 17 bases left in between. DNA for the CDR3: TGTGCCAGCAGCTCCCCCGGGACGGGCCCCTACGAGCAGTACTTC. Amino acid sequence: CASSSPGTGPYEQYF.

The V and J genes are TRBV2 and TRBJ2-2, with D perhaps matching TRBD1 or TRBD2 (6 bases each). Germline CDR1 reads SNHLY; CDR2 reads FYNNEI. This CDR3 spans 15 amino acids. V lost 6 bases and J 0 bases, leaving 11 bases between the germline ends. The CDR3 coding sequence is TGTGCCAGCAGCCCGGGGGCGACGAACACCGGGGAGCTGTTTTTT. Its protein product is CASSPGATNTGELFF.

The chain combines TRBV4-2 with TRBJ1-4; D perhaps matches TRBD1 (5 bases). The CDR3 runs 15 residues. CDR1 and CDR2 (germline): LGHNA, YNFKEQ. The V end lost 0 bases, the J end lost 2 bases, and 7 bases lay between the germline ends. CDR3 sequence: CASSQEWGTNEKLFF. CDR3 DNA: TGTGCCAGCAGCCAAGAATGGGGGACTAATGAAAAACTGTTTTTT.

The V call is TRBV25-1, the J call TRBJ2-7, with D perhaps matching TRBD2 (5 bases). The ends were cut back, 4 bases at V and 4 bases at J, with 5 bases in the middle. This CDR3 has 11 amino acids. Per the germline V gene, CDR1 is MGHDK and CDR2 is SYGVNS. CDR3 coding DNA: TGTGCCAGCAGTGGCGGGTACGAGCAGTACTTC. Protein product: CASSGGYEQYF.

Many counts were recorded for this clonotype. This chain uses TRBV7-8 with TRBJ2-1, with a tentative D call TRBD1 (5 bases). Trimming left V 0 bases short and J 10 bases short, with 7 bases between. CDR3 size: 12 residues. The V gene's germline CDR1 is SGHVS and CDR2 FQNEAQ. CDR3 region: CASSLADSEQFF. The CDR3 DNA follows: TGTGCCAGCAGCTTAGCCGACAGCGAGCAGTTCTTC.

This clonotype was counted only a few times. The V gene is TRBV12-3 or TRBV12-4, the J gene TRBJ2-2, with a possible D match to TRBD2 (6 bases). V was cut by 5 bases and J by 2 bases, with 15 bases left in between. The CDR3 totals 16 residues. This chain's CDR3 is CASSVLRDSNTGELFF. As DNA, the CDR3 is TGTGCCAGCAGTGTCCTCCGGGACTCCAACACCGGGGAGCTGTTTTTT.

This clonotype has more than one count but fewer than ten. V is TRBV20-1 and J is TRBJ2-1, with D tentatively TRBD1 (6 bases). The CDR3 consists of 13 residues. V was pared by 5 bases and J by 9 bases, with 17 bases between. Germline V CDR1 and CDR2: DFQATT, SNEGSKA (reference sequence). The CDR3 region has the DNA TGCAGTGCTCAGCCGAGGGGGTTGGGTGAGCAGTTCTTC. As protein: CSAQPRGLGEQFF.

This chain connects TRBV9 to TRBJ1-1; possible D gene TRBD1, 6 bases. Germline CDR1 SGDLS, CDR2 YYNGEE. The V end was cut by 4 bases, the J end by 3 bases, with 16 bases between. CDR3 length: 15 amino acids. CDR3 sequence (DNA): TGTGCCAGCAGCCCCGTTTCCGCAGGGGACACTGAAGCTTTCTTT. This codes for CASSPVSAGDTEAFF.

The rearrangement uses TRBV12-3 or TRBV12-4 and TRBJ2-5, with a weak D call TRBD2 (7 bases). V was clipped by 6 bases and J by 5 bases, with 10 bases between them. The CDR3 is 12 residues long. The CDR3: CASSEGGETQYF. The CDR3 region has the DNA TGTGCCAGCAGCGAGGGGGGGGAGACCCAGTACTTC.

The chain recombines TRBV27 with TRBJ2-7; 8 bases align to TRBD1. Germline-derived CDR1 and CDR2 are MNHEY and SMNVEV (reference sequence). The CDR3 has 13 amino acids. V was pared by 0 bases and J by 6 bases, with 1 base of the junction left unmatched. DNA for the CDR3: TGTGCCAGCAGTTTATCAACAGGGGGCGAGCAGTACTTC. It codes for CASSLSTGGEQYF.

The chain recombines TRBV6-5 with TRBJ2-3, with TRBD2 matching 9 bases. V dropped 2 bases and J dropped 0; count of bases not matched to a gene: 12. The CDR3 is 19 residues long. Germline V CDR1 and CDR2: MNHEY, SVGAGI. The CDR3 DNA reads TGTGCCAGCAGTTACGAATCTAGCGGGGTTCCCTCTAGCACAGATACGCAGTATTTT. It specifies CASSYESSGVPSSTDTQYF.

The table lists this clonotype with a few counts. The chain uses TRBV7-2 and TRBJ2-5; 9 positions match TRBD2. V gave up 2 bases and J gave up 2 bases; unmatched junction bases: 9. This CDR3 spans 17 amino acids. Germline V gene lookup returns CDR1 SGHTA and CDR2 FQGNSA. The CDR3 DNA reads TGTGCCAGCAGCTTATACGCTGGGGCGGGGGGGCAAGAGACCCAGTACTTC. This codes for CASSLYAGAGGQETQYF.

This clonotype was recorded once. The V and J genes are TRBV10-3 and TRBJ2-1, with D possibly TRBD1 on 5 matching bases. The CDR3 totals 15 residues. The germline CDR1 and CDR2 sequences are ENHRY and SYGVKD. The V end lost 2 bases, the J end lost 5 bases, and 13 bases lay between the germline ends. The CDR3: CAISEQGPPNNEQFF. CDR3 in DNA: TGTGCCATCAGTGAGCAGGGTCCCCCAAACAATGAGCAGTTCTTC.

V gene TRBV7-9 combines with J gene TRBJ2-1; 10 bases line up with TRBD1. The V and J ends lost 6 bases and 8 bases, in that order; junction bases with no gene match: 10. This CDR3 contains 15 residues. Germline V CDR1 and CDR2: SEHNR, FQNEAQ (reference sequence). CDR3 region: CASRIPGTGVHEQFF. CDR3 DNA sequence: TGTGCCAGCAGAATTCCCGGGACAGGGGTCCATGAGCAGTTCTTC.

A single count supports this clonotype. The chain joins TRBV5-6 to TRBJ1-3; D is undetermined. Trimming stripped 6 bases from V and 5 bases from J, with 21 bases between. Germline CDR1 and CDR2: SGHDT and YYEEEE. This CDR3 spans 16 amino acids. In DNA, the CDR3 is TGTGCCAGCACCAACCTCCAGCACGGGTCTAGAAACACCATATATTTT. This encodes CASTNLQHGSRNTIYF. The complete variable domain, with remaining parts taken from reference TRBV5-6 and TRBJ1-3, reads DAGVTQSPTHLIKTRGQQVTLRCSPKSGHDTVSWYQQALGQGPQFIFQYYEEEERQRGNFPDRFSGHQFPNYSSELNVNALLLGDSALYLCASTNLQHGSRNTIYFGEGSWLTVV.

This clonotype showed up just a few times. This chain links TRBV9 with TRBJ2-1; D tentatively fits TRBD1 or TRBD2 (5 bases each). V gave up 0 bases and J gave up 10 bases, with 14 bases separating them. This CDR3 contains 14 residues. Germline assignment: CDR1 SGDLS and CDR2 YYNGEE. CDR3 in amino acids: CASSVGTLGGEQFF. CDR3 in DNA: TGTGCCAGCAGCGTAGGGACACTCGGCGGGGAGCAGTTCTTC.

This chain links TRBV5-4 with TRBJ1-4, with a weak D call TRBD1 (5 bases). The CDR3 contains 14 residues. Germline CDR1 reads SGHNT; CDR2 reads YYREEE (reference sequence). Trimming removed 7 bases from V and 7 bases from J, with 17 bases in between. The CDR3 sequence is CASGYSGGSEKLFF. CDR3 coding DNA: TGTGCCAGCGGATATTCGGGGGGGTCTGAAAAACTGTTTTTT.

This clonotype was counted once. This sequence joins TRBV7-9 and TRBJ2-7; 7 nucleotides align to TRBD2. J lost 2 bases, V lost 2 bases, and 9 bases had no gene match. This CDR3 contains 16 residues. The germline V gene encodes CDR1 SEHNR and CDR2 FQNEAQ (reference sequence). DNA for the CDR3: TGTGCCAGCAGCTTACCCCGTGGGGGGGTTACCTACGAGCAGTACTTC. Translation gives CASSLPRGGVTYEQYF.